These T cell receptor beta chains were read from a single sample in a study of vaccination and CD4 T cells after COVID-19. These receptors have no identified antigens. TCRdb used MiXCR to reprocess the PCR reads, holding one entry per CDR3 protein. The sample holds around 10,000 distinct CDR3 sequences; 69% are singletons and the top ten take about a tenth. Sample: CD4+ T cells from blood, cultured in vitro. Receptors were obtained from a human donor who had recovered from COVID-19. CDR3s include the opening cysteine and the closing phenylalanine or tryptophan. The D gene is left open where the match is weak. Expanded clones are given a class, and other clones once, few, many or no size at all.

D: .; V: TRBV6-1; size: .; J: TRBJ2-2; DNA: TGTGCCAGCAGTGAGGGGAACACCGGGGAGCTGTTTTTT; CDR3: CASSEGNTGELFF
D: .; V: TRBV21-1; size: .; J: TRBJ2-7; DNA: TGTGCCAGCAGCGGCCGACAGGGGGGGATTAACGAGCAGTACTTC; CDR3: CASSGRQGGINEQYF
D: .; V: TRBV18; size: .; J: TRBJ1-5; DNA: TGTGCCAGCTCACCACAGGAACAGAATCAGCCCCAGCATTTT; CDR3: CASSPQEQNQPQHF
D: .; V: TRBV28; size: .; J: TRBJ2-1; DNA: TGTGCCAGCAGAGGGTCAACAAGCAATGAGCAGTTCTTC; CDR3: CASRGSTSNEQFF
D: TRBD1; V: TRBV20-1; size: .; J: TRBJ1-2; DNA: TGCAGTGCTCGACAGGGGAGTAACTATGGCTACACCTTC; CDR3: CSARQGSNYGYTF
D: .; V: TRBV7-2; size: medium-sized; J: TRBJ2-5; DNA: TGTGCCAGCAGCTTAAGGGGACGTGCCCCAGAGACCCAGTACTTC; CDR3: CASSLRGRAPETQYF
D: .; V: TRBV20-1; size: .; J: TRBJ1-2; DNA: TGCAGTGCTCCATGGAGGCGCGATGGCTACACCTTC; CDR3: CSAPWRRDGYTF
D: TRBD1; V: TRBV2; size: few; J: TRBJ1-6; DNA: TGTGCCAGCAGTGGTACAGGGGCTTATAATTCACCCCTCCACTTT; CDR3: CASSGTGAYNSPLHF
D: .; V: TRBV20-1; size: .; J: TRBJ1-1; DNA: TGCAGTGCCAGGAGCGGGGTCTTATCAGTCGGTGAAGCTTTCTTT; CDR3: CSARSGVLSVGEAFF
D: .; V: TRBV19; size: few; J: TRBJ2-2; DNA: TGTGCCACGCGGTCTCAGGGCAACACCGGGGAGCTGTTTTTT; CDR3: CATRSQGNTGELFF
D: .; V: TRBV5-5; size: few; J: TRBJ1-2; DNA: TGTGCCAGCAGCCCCAGGGGAGCGGATGGCTACACCTTC; CDR3: CASSPRGADGYTF
D: TRBD1; V: TRBV28; size: once; J: TRBJ1-4; DNA: TGTGCCAGCAACCCAGGGGGGAGGGTAGGTCGAAATGAAAAACTGTTTTTT; CDR3: CASNPGGRVGRNEKLFF
D: TRBD1; V: TRBV20-1; size: .; J: TRBJ1-3; DNA: TGCAGTGCTAGAGATTTAGGCCAGGGGGCGAACACCATATATTTT; CDR3: CSARDLGQGANTIYF
D: TRBD1; V: TRBV20-1; size: .; J: TRBJ1-6; DNA: TGCAGTGCCGGACGGGGACAGGGCTTTAATTCACCCCTCCACTTT; CDR3: CSAGRGQGFNSPLHF
D: .; V: TRBV12-3/TRBV12-4; size: .; J: TRBJ1-1; DNA: TGTGCCAGCAGTTTTTTTCGGCAGGCAAACACTGAAGCTTTCTTT; CDR3: CASSFFRQANTEAFF
D: .; V: TRBV20-1; size: few; J: TRBJ2-3; DNA: TGCAGTGGTGCCGACAGGACAATTGGTACGCAGTATTTT; CDR3: CSGADRTIGTQYF
D: .; V: TRBV7-3; size: .; J: TRBJ2-2; DNA: TGTGCCAGCAGCGTGGAAAGCGGGAACACCGGGGAGCTGTTTTTT; CDR3: CASSVESGNTGELFF
D: .; V: TRBV2; size: .; J: TRBJ1-2; DNA: TGTGCCAGCAACGTTGGGATGGGGGGCTACACCTTC; CDR3: CASNVGMGGYTF
D: .; V: TRBV11-2; size: .; J: TRBJ1-2; DNA: TGTGCCAGCAGCCTCTCGGTAGGGAACTATGGCTACACCTTC; CDR3: CASSLSVGNYGYTF
D: TRBD2; V: TRBV27; size: few; J: TRBJ2-5; DNA: TGTGCCAGCAGCACGACTAGCGGGCTACGGGAGACCCAGTACTTC; CDR3: CASSTTSGLRETQYF
D: TRBD1; V: TRBV11-2; size: .; J: TRBJ1-5; DNA: TGTGCCAGCAGCCCAGACAGGGGTCAGCCCCAGCATTTT; CDR3: CASSPDRGQPQHF
D: TRBD1; V: TRBV27; size: .; J: TRBJ1-4; DNA: TGTGCCAGACAGGGGTCGAGGAAAAAACTGTTTTTT; CDR3: CARQGSRKKLFF
D: .; V: TRBV20-1; size: .; J: TRBJ2-6; DNA: TGCAGTGCTAGTGAGGTCTCTGGGGCCAACGTCCTGACTTTC; CDR3: CSASEVSGANVLTF
D: .; V: TRBV27; size: .; J: TRBJ2-3; DNA: TGTGCCAGCAGAAGGGGCTCCGCAGATACGCAGTATTTT; CDR3: CASRRGSADTQYF
D: .; V: TRBV7-2; size: .; J: TRBJ1-2; DNA: TGTGCCAGCAGCCCAGGTTCCTACTATGGCTACACCTTC; CDR3: CASSPGSYYGYTF
D: .; V: TRBV20-1; size: .; J: TRBJ2-7; DNA: TGCAGTGCTAGAGGTGGAGAGGTTCTCATGGCGTACGAGCAGTACTTC; CDR3: CSARGGEVLMAYEQYF
D: .; V: TRBV28; size: .; J: TRBJ2-6; DNA: TGTGCCAGCAGTTCCCCCGGGGGCGACGGGGCCAACGTCCTGACTTTC; CDR3: CASSSPGGDGANVLTF
D: TRBD1; V: TRBV20-1; size: large; J: TRBJ1-1; DNA: TGCAGTCCAGGGGGGAGGACACGACAGAACACTGAAGCTTTCTTT; CDR3: CSPGGRTRQNTEAFF